The 20 T cell receptor beta chains below were found in one sample sequenced in a study of T cell responses to AZD1222 COVID-19 vaccine. Clones were sequenced by immunoSEQ multiplex PCR, and TCRdb holds only the in-frame ones, with some missing. This sample has some 79,000 clones, with around three quarters found just once. The sample consisted of peripheral blood, taken 28 days after the second AZD1222 dose. The source is an adult who received the AZD1222 COVID-19 vaccine.

The DNA of the CDR3 is TGCAGCGTTGAGGGCCACCTTGTGACCCAGTACTTC. This codes for CSVEGHLVTQYF. The V gene is TRBV29-1, the J gene TRBJ2-5; D is unclear. This CDR3 contains 12 residues. In germline, CDR1 is SQVTM, CDR2 ANQGSEA. The V end lost 3 bases, the J end lost 7 bases, and 12 bases lay between the germline ends.

The chain couples TRBV18 to TRBJ2-3, with 13 bases aligning to TRBD2. The CDR3 contains 16 residues. Per germline, CDR1 KGHSH and CDR2 LQKENI. J gave up 4 bases and V 3 bases, and 4 bases lay outside the gene matches. CDR3 sequence: CASSPGTSGTADTQYF. The CDR3 region has the DNA TGTGCCAGCTCACCTGGGACTAGCGGGACCGCAGATACGCAGTATTTT.

The chain uses TRBV5-4 and TRBJ2-3, with 11 bases fitting TRBD2. The J segment lost 0 bases and the V segment lost 4 bases, leaving 4 bases of the junction unmatched. Germline CDR1 SGHNT, CDR2 YYREEE (reference sequence). The CDR3 has 16 residues. CDR3 coding DNA: TGTGCCAGCAGCCTGAGACTAGCGGGGAGCACAGATACGCAGTATTTT. The encoded protein is CASSLRLAGSTDTQYF. The complete variable domain, with remaining parts taken from reference TRBV5-4 and TRBJ2-3, reads ETGVTQSPTHLIKTRGQQVTLRCSSQSGHNTVSWYQQALGQGPQFIFQYYREEENGRGNFPPRFSGLQFPNYSSELNVNALELDDSALYLCASSLRLAGSTDTQYFGPGTRLTVL.

The V gene is TRBV28, the J gene TRBJ2-1, with D perhaps matching TRBD1 (6 bases). Trimming removed 10 bases at V and 8 bases at J, with 21 bases between. The V gene's germline CDR1 is MDHEN and CDR2 SYDVKM. This CDR3 has 14 residues. In DNA, the CDR3 is TGTGCCACTAAAACCGGGACAAAGATGTATGAGCAGTTCTTC. Translation: CATKTGTKMYEQFF.

A few counts support this clone. The gene calls are TRBV5-1 and TRBJ2-7, with no clear D. The length of the CDR3 is 14 residues. Deletions cut 5 bases from V and 5 bases from J, with 17 bases between. Germline values: CDR1 SGHRS, CDR2 YFSETQ. The CDR3 region is CASSGPSSDDEQYF. The DNA of the CDR3 is TGCGCCAGCAGTGGACCTAGTAGTGACGACGAGCAGTACTTC.

The sample holds many counts of this clone. This chain joins TRBV11-2 and TRBJ2-7; D unresolved. The CDR3 sequence is 10 residues long. Germline V CDR1 and CDR2: SGHAT, FQNNGV. Deletions cut 8 bases from V and 3 bases from J, with 5 bases between. DNA for the CDR3: TGTGCCAGCGGGAACTACGAGCAGTACTTC. This encodes CASGNYEQYF. The complete variable domain, with remaining parts taken from reference TRBV11-2 and TRBJ2-7, reads EAGVAQSPRYKIIEKRQSVAFWCNPISGHATLYWYQQILGQGPKLLIQFQNNGVVDDSQLPKDRFSAERLKGVDSTLKIQPAKLEDSAVYLCASGNYEQYFGPGTRLTVT.

This clone has more than one count but fewer than ten. This sequence joins TRBV18 and TRBJ2-2; D remains ambiguous. The V end was cut by 6 bases, the J end by 6 bases, with 17 bases between. CDR1 is KGHSH, CDR2 LQKENI, per germline. The CDR3 sequence is 15 residues long. The chain's CDR3 is CASSPLPYLAGELFF. CDR3 nucleotide sequence: TGTGCCAGCTCCCCTCTGCCTTATCTAGCCGGGGAGCTGTTTTTT. The full variable domain, completed using reference TRBV18 and TRBJ2-2, is NAGVMQNPRHLVRRRGQEARLRCSPMKGHSHVYWYRQLPEEGLKFMVYLQKENIIDESGMPKERFSAEFPKEGPSILRIQQVVRGDSAAYFCASSPLPYLAGELFFGEGSRLTVL.

The chain couples TRBV28 to TRBJ1-2; tentatively, D is TRBD1 (6 bases). Deletions cut 2 bases from V and 7 bases from J, with 8 bases between. The CDR3 extends over 12 amino acids. CDR1 is MDHEN and CDR2 is SYDVKM in the germline V gene. The CDR3 here is CASSLQGPGYTF. The DNA of the CDR3 is TGTGCCAGCAGTTTACAGGGGCCTGGCTACACCTTC.

The V call is TRBV5-1, the J call TRBJ1-1; D call uncertain. V was pared by 5 bases and J by 3 bases, with 11 bases between. CDR1 SGHRS and CDR2 YFSETQ come from the germline V gene. The CDR3 is made up of 13 amino acids. This chain's CDR3 is CASSWTEDTEAFF. CDR3 bases: TGCGCCAGCAGTTGGACGGAGGACACTGAAGCTTTCTTT.

V gene TRBV18 combines with J gene TRBJ2-1; 10 bases are shared with TRBD1. J gave up 4 bases and V 0 bases, and 3 bases lay outside the gene matches. CDR1 is KGHSH and CDR2 is LQKENI in the germline V gene. This CDR3 is 16 amino acids long. CDR3 nucleotides: TGTGCCAGCTCACCACCCGACAGGGGGCTTTACAATGAGCAGTTCTTC. Its translation is CASSPPDRGLYNEQFF.

The gene calls are TRBV7-8 and TRBJ2-1; 9 bases align to TRBD2. V was pared by 2 bases and J by 2 bases, with 10 bases of the junction left unmatched. The CDR3 extends over 18 amino acids. Germline V gene lookup returns CDR1 SGHVS and CDR2 FQNEAQ. This CDR3 reads CASSLSWRGGSTYNEQFF. The CDR3 DNA sequence: TGTGCCAGCAGCTTATCCTGGCGGGGGGGCTCGACCTACAATGAGCAGTTCTTC.

The genes are TRBV27 and TRBJ1-6; D is unclear. Germline V gene data show CDR1 as MNHEY and CDR2 as SMNVEV (reference sequence). Trimming shortened V by 2 bases and J by 6 bases, and 8 bases separated the two germline ends. This CDR3 is 14 amino acids long. CDR3 coding DNA: TGTGCCAGCAGTTTAAGCAGGTTTAATTCACCCCTCCACTTT. Translation gives CASSLSRFNSPLHF.

V is TRBV19 and J is TRBJ2-2, with TRBD1 matching over 11 bases. The CDR3 runs to 15 residues. Trimming took 9 bases from V and 6 from J; bases not matched to a gene: 9. Germline V gives CDR1 LNHDA, CDR2 SQIVND (reference sequence). The CDR3 DNA reads as TGTGCCAGCGTCGGGACAGGGGGAATCGCCGGGGAGCTGTTTTTT. Protein: CASVGTGGIAGELFF.

The J gene is TRBJ1-2, the V gene TRBV7-9; no clear D. Per germline, CDR1 SEHNR and CDR2 FQNEAQ (reference sequence). This CDR3 contains 13 residues. Trimming took off 5 bases at V and 4 bases at J, with 11 bases between the two ends. CDR3 coding DNA: TGTGCCAGCAGCCTAAAGCGGGGCTATGGCTACACCTTC. As protein: CASSLKRGYGYTF. The complete variable domain, with remaining parts taken from reference TRBV7-9 and TRBJ1-2, reads DTGVSQNPRHKITKRGQNVTFRCDPISEHNRLYWYRQTLGQGPEFLTYFQNEAQLEKSRLLSDRFSAERPKGSFSTLEIQRTEQGDSAMYLCASSLKRGYGYTFGSGTRLTVV.

The gene calls are TRBV19 and TRBJ2-1; D unclear. V was cut by 3 bases and J by 12 bases, with 15 bases left in between. This CDR3 has 13 amino acids. Looked up from germline, CDR1 is LNHDA and CDR2 is SQIVND (reference sequence). The CDR3 protein is CASSMSFGIWQFF. The CDR3 nucleotides are TGTGCCAGTAGTATGAGTTTTGGGATTTGGCAGTTCTTC.

V usage is TRBV11-2 and J usage is TRBJ1-4; no definite D call. This CDR3 spans 17 amino acids. Germline V CDR1 and CDR2: SGHAT, FQNNGV. V lost 5 bases and J lost 4, with 20 bases in between. The CDR3 DNA follows: TGTGCCAGCAGCGCCCGGGCAGTTCCTAGGGATAATGAAAAACTGTTTTTT. Amino acids: CASSARAVPRDNEKLFF.

The J gene is TRBJ2-7, the V gene TRBV28, with 11 bases that match TRBD1. Germline V gene lookup returns CDR1 MDHEN and CDR2 SYDVKM. The CDR3 covers 14 residues. After removal of 5 bases from V and 5 bases from J, the junction contained 5 bases not matched to a gene. The CDR3 reads CASSPDRGLNEQYF. Here the CDR3 DNA reads TGTGCCAGCAGTCCGGACAGGGGGCTGAACGAGCAGTACTTC.

The genes are TRBV2 and TRBJ1-1, with a possible D match to TRBD1 (5 bases). CDR1 is SNHLY and CDR2 is FYNNEI in the germline V gene. Trimming removed 5 bases at V and 0 bases at J, with 10 bases between. The CDR3 is made up of 14 amino acids. The CDR3 DNA follows: TGTGCCAGCAGTTCCGGACACCTGAACACTGAAGCTTTCTTT. Translating it yields CASSSGHLNTEAFF.

CDR3 region: CASSQGRVTQYF. The CDR3 DNA is TGTGCCAGCAGCCAAGGTCGTGTTACTCAGTACTTC. The chain couples TRBV4-2 to TRBJ2-4; D call uncertain. CDR1 is LGHNA, CDR2 YNFKEQ, per germline. V dropped 1 base and J dropped 12 bases, with 10 bases sitting between them. The CDR3 runs to 12 residues.

The chain couples TRBV4-3 to TRBJ2-5; TRBD2 aligns across 9 bases. The length of the CDR3 is 15 residues. The J segment lost 5 bases and the V segment lost 2 bases, leaving 6 bases of the junction unmatched. CDR1 is LGHNA, CDR2 YSLEER, per germline. As DNA, the CDR3 is TGCGCCAGCAGCCAACTAGCGGGGCGGGAGGAGACCCAGTACTTC. It specifies CASSQLAGREETQYF.